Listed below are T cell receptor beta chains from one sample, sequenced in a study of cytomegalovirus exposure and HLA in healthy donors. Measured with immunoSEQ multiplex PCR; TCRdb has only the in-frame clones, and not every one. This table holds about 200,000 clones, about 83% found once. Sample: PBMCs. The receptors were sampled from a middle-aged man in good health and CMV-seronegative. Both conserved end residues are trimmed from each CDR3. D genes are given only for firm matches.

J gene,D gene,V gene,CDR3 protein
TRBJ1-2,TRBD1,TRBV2,ASRQQGAGGYT
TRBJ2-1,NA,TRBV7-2,ASSPKAGRSSYNEQF
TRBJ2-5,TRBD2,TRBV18,ASSPKPILAGGETQY
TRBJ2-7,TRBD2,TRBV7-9,ASSISGGGNEQY
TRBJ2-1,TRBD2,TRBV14,ASSHRTSAFSYNEQF
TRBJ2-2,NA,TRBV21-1,ASSTEDRAVLTGELF
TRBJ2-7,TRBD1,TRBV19,ASNPRTGSYEQY
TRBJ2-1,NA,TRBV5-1,ASSLRTATVEQF
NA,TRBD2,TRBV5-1,ASSLAASGPYEQY
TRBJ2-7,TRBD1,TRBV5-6,ASSLGQGHGYEQY
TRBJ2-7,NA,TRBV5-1,ASSLQGESYEQY
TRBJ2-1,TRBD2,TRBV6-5,ASRGLAANEQF
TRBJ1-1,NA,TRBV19,ASSITGVEAF
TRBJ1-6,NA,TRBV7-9,ASSPMTGRWNSPLH
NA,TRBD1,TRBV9,ASSETGTGSYEQY
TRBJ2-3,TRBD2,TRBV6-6,ASSYSTGGGTDTQY
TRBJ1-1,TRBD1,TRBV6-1,ASSVQGKSMNTEAF
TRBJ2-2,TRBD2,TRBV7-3,ASRPGGTRNTGELF
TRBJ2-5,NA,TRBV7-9,SSSLPMWGEETQY
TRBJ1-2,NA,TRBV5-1,ASSFEGQREGYT
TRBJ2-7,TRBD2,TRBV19,ASSIDISGSGYEQY
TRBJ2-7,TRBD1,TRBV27,ASSSAGTEAYEQY
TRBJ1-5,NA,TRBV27,ASGSAYQPQH
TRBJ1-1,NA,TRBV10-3,AISGAGNTEAF
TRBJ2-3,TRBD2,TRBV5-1,ASSPGTSGGLDTQY
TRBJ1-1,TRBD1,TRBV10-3,AISEDRGRTEAF
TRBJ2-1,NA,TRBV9,ASSVDGVWEKDNEQF
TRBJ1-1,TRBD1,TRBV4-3,ASSWTGDVGTEAF
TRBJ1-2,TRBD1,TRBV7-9,ASSLGGGSGYT
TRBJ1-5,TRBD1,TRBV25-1,ASSTGTGYSNQPQH
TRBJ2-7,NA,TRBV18,ASSPPGRGSSYEQY
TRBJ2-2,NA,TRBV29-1,SVEDLGGTGELF
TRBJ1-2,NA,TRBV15,ATSGAEWGGHGYT
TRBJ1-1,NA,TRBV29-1,SVVRQGPTTTRANTEAF
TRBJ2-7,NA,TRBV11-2,ASSPGRRAYEQY
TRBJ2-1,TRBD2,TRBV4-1,ASSPDATSGRFNEQF
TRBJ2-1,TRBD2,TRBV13,ASSGGLAGGYNEQF
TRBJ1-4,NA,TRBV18,ASSPPGEGGKLF
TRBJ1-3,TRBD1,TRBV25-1,ASSETGAGNTIY
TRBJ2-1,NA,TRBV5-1,ASSLEASVYNEQF
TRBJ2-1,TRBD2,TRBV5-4,ASSPGTSGGEPYNEQF
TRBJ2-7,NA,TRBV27,ASSTLDGLGAQGEY
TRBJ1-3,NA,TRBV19,ASSVGLGNTIY
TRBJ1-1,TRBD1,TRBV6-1,ASSKQGARTEAF
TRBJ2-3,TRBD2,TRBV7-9,ASSLVRLRESTDTQY
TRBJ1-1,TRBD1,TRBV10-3,AISEGTGGGNTEAF
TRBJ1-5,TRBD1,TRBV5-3,ARSKSGTGGACGNQPQH
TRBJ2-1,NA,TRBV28,ASSPDWDYNEQF
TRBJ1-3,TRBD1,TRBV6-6,ASRDRTSSSGNTIY
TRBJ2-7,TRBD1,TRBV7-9,ASIPSVGTVYEQY
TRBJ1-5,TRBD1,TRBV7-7,ASSFRDRGLVQPQH
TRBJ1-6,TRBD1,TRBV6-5,ASSPRQGIGSPLH
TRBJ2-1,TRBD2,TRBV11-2,ASSLRSSGSSYNEQF
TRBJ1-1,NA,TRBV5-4,ASSLEQMNTEAF
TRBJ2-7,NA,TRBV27,ASSFGTNYEQY
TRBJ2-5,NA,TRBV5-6,ASSLWRGRSLETQY
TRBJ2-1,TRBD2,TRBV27,ASSPLTSGSTYEQF
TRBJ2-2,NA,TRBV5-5,ASSLRGYINTGELF
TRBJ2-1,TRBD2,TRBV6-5,ASRLANNEQF
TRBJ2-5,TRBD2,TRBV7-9,ASSLERDLYQETQY